Listed here are 21 T cell receptor beta chains from one sample, sequenced in a study of CD8+ T cells in alopecia areata. Documented treatment: oral pan-JAK inhibitor, 5-10 mg twice daily. In each case, RNA was isolated and then reverse transcribed into cDNA as the sequencing template. Clones were sequenced by immunoSEQ multiplex PCR, and TCRdb holds only the in-frame ones, with some missing. The table shows under 250,000 clones, with about 58% occurring only once. Sequences were derived from CD4+ T cells sorted from blood, sampled at week 4, from a patient treated with tofacitinib. The receptor source for this set is a human donor with alopecia areata.

J is TRBJ1-2 and V is TRBV29-1; 10 bases are a match to TRBD1. The CDR3 has 13 amino acids. Losses at the gene ends were 7 bases for V and 6 bases for J; bases not matched to a gene: 8. Germline-derived CDR1 and CDR2 are SQVTM and ANQGSEA. The CDR3 loop reads CSAEGQGRDGYTF. CDR3 nucleotide sequence: TGCAGCGCCGAGGGACAGGGGAGGGATGGCTACACCTTC.

This clone was seen more than once but under ten times. This chain's CDR3 is CASSERQENTEAFF. CDR3 in DNA: TGTGCCAGCAGTGAAAGACAGGAGAACACTGAAGCTTTCTTT. The J gene is TRBJ1-1, the V gene TRBV6-5, with D perhaps TRBD1 (6 bases). Trimming took 5 bases from V and 1 from J, leaving 11 bases between them. This CDR3 region has 14 residues. From germline, CDR1 is MNHEY and CDR2 SVGAGI.

This sequence joins TRBV27 and TRBJ2-7; 11 positions match TRBD2. The germline V gene has CDR1 MNHEY and CDR2 SMNVEV (reference sequence). The J segment lost 3 bases and the V segment lost 4 bases, leaving 8 bases of the junction unmatched. The CDR3 is made up of 16 amino acids. The DNA of the CDR3 is TGTGCCAGCAGTTCCCAACTAGCGGGGGCCCTCTACGAGCAGTACTTC. The encoded protein is CASSSQLAGALYEQYF.

This clone was seen more than once but under ten times. The chain combines TRBV29-1 with TRBJ1-3, with no clear D. V was cut by 1 base and J by 0 bases, with 10 bases left in between. Germline V gene data show CDR1 as SQVTM and CDR2 as ANQGSEA. CDR3 length equals 15 residues. CDR3 sequence: CSVEVGLSSGNTIYF. CDR3 sequence (DNA): TGCAGCGTTGAAGTAGGCCTATCCTCTGGAAACACCATATATTTT.

The chain's CDR3 is CASSLVGTPSSGANVLTF. CDR3 coding DNA: TGTGCCAGCAGCTTAGTTGGGACACCAAGCTCTGGGGCCAACGTCCTGACTTTC. The chain has TRBV7-2 and TRBJ2-6; D is possibly TRBD1 (6 bases). From germline, CDR1 is SGHTA and CDR2 FQGNSA. The germline V and J ends were trimmed by 1 base and 0 bases, with 13 bases remaining between them. CDR3 size: 18 residues. The whole variable domain, remainder taken from reference TRBV7-2 and TRBJ2-6, is GAGVSQSPSNKVTEKGKDVELRCDPISGHTALYWYRQSLGQGLEFLIYFQGNSAPDKSGLPSDRFSAERTGGSVSTLTIQRTQQEDSAVYLCASSLVGTPSSGANVLTFGAGSRLTVL.

The chain has TRBV2 and TRBJ2-3, with TRBD1 as a possible D gene (5 bases). Trimming shortened V by 4 bases and J by 2 bases, and 10 bases separated the two germline ends. From germline, CDR1 is SNHLY and CDR2 FYNNEI. CDR3 size: 14 residues. The DNA of the CDR3 is TGTGCCAGCAGTGTTCAGGGATCCACAGATACGCAGTATTTT. Protein product: CASSVQGSTDTQYF.

This clone came up once. This chain links TRBV29-1 with TRBJ1-1; TRBD1 aligns across 12 bases. Germline V CDR1 and CDR2: SQVTM, ANQGSEA. Trimming took 7 bases from V and 4 from J; bases not matched to a gene: 4. This CDR3 spans 13 amino acids. This CDR3 reads CSATGQGATEAFF. Here the CDR3 DNA reads TGCAGCGCAACGGGACAGGGGGCCACTGAAGCTTTCTTT.

This clone came up once. V and J are TRBV30 and TRBJ1-5, with 7 bases lining up with TRBD1. Germline CDR1 is GTSNPN and CDR2 is SVGIG (reference sequence). The CDR3 length is 17 residues. V dropped 5 bases and J dropped 3; count of bases not matched to a gene: 16. CDR3 sequence: CAWAPADRASANQPQHF. The CDR3 DNA follows: TGTGCCTGGGCACCCGCAGACAGGGCGAGTGCCAATCAGCCCCAGCATTTT.

The V and J genes are TRBV25-1 and TRBJ2-7, with 10 bases identical to TRBD1. The length of the CDR3 is 16 residues. The V gene's germline CDR1 is MGHDK and CDR2 SYGVNS. After removal of 3 bases from V and 3 bases from J, the junction contained 8 bases not matched to a gene. CDR3: CASSDHLRTGGYEQYF. In DNA form, the CDR3 reads TGTGCCAGCAGTGACCACCTTAGGACAGGGGGCTACGAGCAGTACTTC.

This clone showed up just a few times. J is TRBJ2-5 and V is TRBV4-3; weak D call: TRBD1 (6 bases). The V gene's germline CDR1 is LGHNA and CDR2 YSLEER. V was clipped by 2 bases and J by 2 bases, with 15 bases between them. This CDR3 spans 16 amino acids. CDR3 sequence reads: CASSQRWTAPQETQYF. In DNA form, the CDR3 reads TGCGCCAGCAGCCAACGTTGGACAGCCCCGCAAGAGACCCAGTACTTC.

The chain employs TRBV5-1 and TRBJ2-5; weak D call: TRBD1 (5 bases). CDR3 length equals 17 residues. V lost 4 bases and J 1 base, leaving 20 bases between the germline ends. CDR1 and CDR2 from the germline V gene are SGHRS and YFSETQ. The chain's CDR3 is CASSLTTSHRTQETQYF. Written as DNA, the CDR3 is TGCGCCAGCAGCCTTACCACCTCACACAGGACCCAAGAGACCCAGTACTTC.

The gene calls are TRBV7-2 and TRBJ2-7; D is ambiguous. The CDR3 has 15 amino acids. V was trimmed by 2 bases and J by 1 base, leaving 12 bases between them. From germline, CDR1 is SGHTA and CDR2 FQGNSA. CDR3 residues: CASSLTWTASYEQYF. The CDR3 coding sequence is TGTGCCAGCAGCTTAACCTGGACGGCTTCCTACGAGCAGTACTTC.

This chain joins TRBV30 and TRBJ2-4; D gene uncertain. The CDR3 covers 12 residues. The V end was cut by 4 bases, the J end by 7 bases, with 11 bases between. Germline lookup yields CDR1 GTSNPN and CDR2 SVGIG (reference sequence). The CDR3 is CAWNKDGNIQYF. Written as DNA, the CDR3 is TGTGCCTGGAATAAGGACGGGAACATTCAGTACTTC.

This clone was seen a single time. The chain couples TRBV15 to TRBJ2-7, with 9 bases matching TRBD1. Germline V gives CDR1 LNHNV, CDR2 YYDKDF (reference sequence). This CDR3 comprises 18 residues. The junction had 16 bases not matched to a gene; V was cut back by 0 bases and J by 7 bases. The DNA for the CDR3 is TGTGCCACCAGCAGAGATGGGGATTCCGGGACAGGGTCGGAGGAGCAGTACTTC. Its translation is CATSRDGDSGTGSEEQYF.

The table lists this clone with a few counts. This rearrangement joins TRBV7-2 to TRBJ2-7; TRBD1 aligns across 11 bases. The V segment lost 5 bases and the J segment 6 bases; nucleotides outside the gene matches: 12. Germline V gene lookup returns CDR1 SGHTA and CDR2 FQGNSA. The CDR3 runs 16 residues. CDR3 sequence reads: CASSRNPGTGGTEQYF. The CDR3, as DNA: TGTGCCAGCAGCCGAAACCCGGGGACAGGGGGTACCGAGCAGTACTTC.

The chain combines TRBV29-1 with TRBJ2-2, with TRBD1 matching over 7 bases. V lost 0 bases and J lost 7; bases outside the gene matches: 11. CDR1 is SQVTM and CDR2 is ANQGSEA in the germline V gene. The CDR3 spans 16 residues. CDR3 sequence reads: CSVEDPLTGVDGELFF. CDR3 sequence (DNA): TGCAGCGTTGAAGATCCCCTCACAGGGGTGGACGGGGAGCTGTTTTTT.

This clone was recorded a few times. V gene TRBV7-6 combines with J gene TRBJ1-4; 9 nucleotides agree with TRBD1. Germline CDR1 is SGHVS and CDR2 is FNYEAQ. The CDR3 has 14 amino acids. V trimming: 5 bases; J trimming: 5 bases; junction bases outside the gene matches: 3. The CDR3 DNA reads TGTGCCAGCAGCACCGGACAGGGGAATGAAAAACTGTTTTTT. It translates to CASSTGQGNEKLFF. Full variable domain (missing parts from reference TRBV7-6 and TRBJ1-4): GAGVSQSPRYKVTKRGQDVALRCDPISGHVSLYWYRQALGQGPEFLTYFNYEAQQDKSGLPNDRFSAERPEGSISTLTIQRTEQRDSAMYRCASSTGQGNEKLFFGSGTQLSVL.

This sequence joins TRBV9 and TRBJ1-6; D remains ambiguous. V was pared by 4 bases and J by 9 bases, with 11 bases between. Germline lookup yields CDR1 SGDLS and CDR2 YYNGEE. The CDR3 is 13 amino acids. Here the CDR3 reads CASSLEGSSPLHF. CDR3 in DNA: TGTGCCAGCAGCCTCGAAGGCAGTTCACCCCTCCACTTT.

The genes are TRBV30 and TRBJ2-2; possibly TRBD1 for D (5 bases). The V gene lost 8 bases and the J gene lost 6 bases, with 7 bases spanning the gap. Germline-derived CDR1 and CDR2 are GTSNPN and SVGIG (reference sequence). This CDR3 has 10 residues. DNA for the CDR3: TGTGCCGCCAGGGCCGGGGAGCTGTTTTTT. Residues: CAARAGELFF.

This clone was detected once. The CDR3 is CASSWRVSDTQYF. The CDR3 region has the DNA TGTGCCAGCAGTTGGCGAGTCTCAGATACGCAGTATTTT. V gene TRBV6-5 combines with J gene TRBJ2-3; no definite D call. CDR3 size: 13 residues. Per germline, CDR1 MNHEY and CDR2 SVGAGI. The V and J ends lost 4 bases and 4 bases respectively, with 9 bases between them.

This clone was found a few times. The chain joins TRBV5-1 to TRBJ2-6, with 7 nucleotides matching TRBD1. Per germline, CDR1 SGHRS and CDR2 YFSETQ. CDR3 size: 19 residues. V lost 0 bases and J lost 0; bases outside the gene matches: 9. CDR3 nucleotides: TGCGCCAGCAGCTTGGCCCGGACAGGCTTGAGCTCTGGGGCCAACGTCCTGACTTTC. Encoded protein: CASSLARTGLSSGANVLTF.